This T cell receptor (beta chain) appears in the sequencing data of a study of blood T cell repertoires in COVID-19. The overall study: COVID-19 samples collected from the United States, Italy and Spain covered acute and convalescent phases. Sources were T cells, B-cell-depleted T cells, or PBMCs; the material itself was cDNA or gDNA.

The CDR3 totals 17 residues. The J segment lost 7 bases and the V segment lost 0 bases, leaving 15 bases of the junction unmatched. Germline V gives CDR1 SGHNT, CDR2 YYREEE (reference sequence). Assay: immunoSEQ multiplex PCR; the TCRdb copy retains only in-frame clones and omits some. The top ten clones hold 15% to 20% of a sample with 200,000 to 250,000 clones, under 90% of them seen once. The sequenced sample was peripheral blood. The rearrangement uses TRBV5-4 and TRBJ2-7, with 8 positions matching TRBD2. This sequence originates from a woman at least 80 years old with active or convalescent COVID-19. The CDR3 region is CASSLGLAGGPQGEQYF. For the CDR3, the DNA is TGTGCCAGCAGCTTGGGATTGGCGGGAGGTCCCCAGGGGGAGCAGTACTTC.